This T cell receptor beta chain was identified in a study of T cell responses to AZD1222 COVID-19 vaccine. The table came from immunoSEQ multiplex PCR; TCRdb's copy has only in-frame clones and leaves some out. Here the sample spans around 150,000 clones, around 92% being singletons. CDR3 length: 15 amino acids. After removal of 6 bases from V and 3 bases from J, the junction contained 8 bases not matched to a gene. Germline V gene sequence: CDR1 SGHTA, CDR2 FQGNSA. In its sample, this clone was seen once. Its specificity is unknown. Findings of the study overall: Breadth and depth of Spike-specific TCRs rose after two AZD1222 doses.

This TCR came from an adult who received the AZD1222 COVID-19 vaccine. This material consisted of peripheral blood, taken 28 days after the second AZD1222 dose. The rearrangement links TRBV7-2 to TRBJ2-1, with 7 bases identical to TRBD2. CDR3 protein: CASRKSGANYNEQFF. In DNA, the CDR3 is TGTGCCAGCAGAAAAAGCGGGGCCAACTACAATGAGCAGTTCTTC.